The 24 T cell receptor beta chains presented below share a single source sample, sequenced in a study of OX40 agonist ivuxolimab in advanced cancers. Assay used: immunoSEQ multiplex PCR; TCRdb lists only in-frame clones, some missing. The sample lists 15,000 to 20,000 clones, 80% to 90% seen once, with 3% to 3.5% in the top ten. The specimen was CD4+ or CD8+ T cells sorted from blood, collected in a trial of the OX40 agonist ivuxolimab. Receptors were obtained from an adult with an advanced solid tumor such as melanoma, head and neck, liver or kidney cancer.

The CDR3 DNA reads TGTGCCAGTAGTATCCCCCATACAGGGGAGAACACTGAAGCTTTCTTT. Its protein product is CASSIPHTGENTEAFF. V and J are TRBV19 and TRBJ1-1; TRBD1 aligns across 7 bases. The CDR3 sequence is 16 residues long. CDR1 is LNHDA and CDR2 is SQIVND in the germline V gene (reference sequence). Unmatched junction bases numbered 8, after V lost 3 bases and J lost 1 base.

This clone was seen a handful of times. The chain has TRBV4-1 and TRBJ2-4; 7 nucleotides align to TRBD2. Germline V gives CDR1 MGHRA, CDR2 YSYEKL. The CDR3 spans 18 residues. Trimming removed 3 bases from V and 0 bases from J; junction bases left unmatched: 11. This CDR3 reads CASSHTPGLAEAKNIQYF. The CDR3 coding sequence is TGCGCCAGCAGCCACACCCCGGGTCTAGCGGAAGCCAAAAACATTCAGTACTTC.

The rearrangement uses TRBV7-2 and TRBJ2-7; perhaps TRBD2 as D (5 bases). From germline, CDR1 is SGHTA and CDR2 FQGNSA. The CDR3 sequence is 14 residues long. V gave up 1 base and J gave up 5 bases, with 12 bases separating them. Here the CDR3 reads CASSLEFSVNEQYF. CDR3 nucleotides: TGTGCCAGCAGCTTAGAGTTTAGCGTGAACGAGCAGTACTTC.

The chain couples TRBV18 to TRBJ2-7; 7 bases match TRBD2. Trimming took 1 base from V and 4 from J; bases not matched to a gene: 7. CDR1 KGHSH and CDR2 LQKENI come from the germline V gene. The CDR3 sequence is 15 residues long. CDR3 sequence: CASSPRTSNEYEQYF. The CDR3 nucleotides are TGTGCCAGCTCACCACGGACTAGTAATGAGTACGAGCAGTACTTC.

CDR3: CASSFRGTGANVLTF. The CDR3 DNA reads TGTGCCAGCAGTTTTAGGGGGACTGGGGCCAACGTCCTGACTTTC. The chain is built from TRBV28 and TRBJ2-6; TRBD1 is a possible D gene (6 bases). Germline V gives CDR1 MDHEN, CDR2 SYDVKM. The length of the CDR3 is 15 residues. Trimming cost V 3 bases and J 2 bases, with 8 bases left between them.

The CDR3 DNA is TGTGCCAGCAGACCTCCGACAGGGGGGGGATATGGCTACACCTTC. Translated: CASRPPTGGGYGYTF. The chain has TRBV7-3 and TRBJ1-2; 9 bases agree with TRBD1. Germline CDR1 is SGHTA and CDR2 is FQGTGA. The length of the CDR3 is 15 residues. Trimming removed 6 bases from V and 5 bases from J; junction bases left unmatched: 10.

The chain recombines TRBV19 with TRBJ2-3; TRBD2 aligns across 9 bases. This CDR3 is 14 amino acids long. CDR1 is LNHDA, CDR2 SQIVND, per germline (reference sequence). The V and J ends lost 11 bases and 3 bases, in that order; junction bases with no gene match: 9. The CDR3 loop is CAVRAGGRTDTQYF. CDR3 sequence (DNA): TGTGCCGTGCGAGCGGGAGGTAGGACAGATACGCAGTATTTT.

The V and J genes are TRBV6-6 and TRBJ1-1; 10 nucleotides line up with TRBD1. Germline lookup yields CDR1 MNHNY and CDR2 SVGAGI (reference sequence). V dropped 6 bases and J dropped 2; count of bases not matched to a gene: 9. This CDR3 contains 16 residues. The CDR3 sequence is CASRGTGVSINTEAFF. The CDR3 nucleotides are TGTGCCAGCAGGGGGACAGGGGTTTCTATTAACACTGAAGCTTTCTTT.

This clone has a single count. V usage is TRBV14 and J usage is TRBJ2-7; the D call may be TRBD1 or TRBD2 (5 bases each). This CDR3 is built from 13 residues. V was shortened by 3 bases and J by 4 bases, with 10 bases between the two germline ends. Germline loops: CDR1 SGHDN, CDR2 FVKESK. As DNA, the CDR3 is TGTGCCAGCAGCCAGGGACCCTGGTACGAGCAGTACTTC. Its protein is CASSQGPWYEQYF. The full variable domain, in which reference TRBV14 and TRBJ2-7 provide the parts outside the CDR3, is EAGVTQFPSHSVIEKGQTVTLRCDPISGHDNLYWYRRVMGKEIKFLLHFVKESKQDESGMPNNRFLAERTGGTYSTLKVQPAELEDSGVYFCASSQGPWYEQYFGPGTRLTVT.

As to this clone: No conserved phenylalanine or tryptophan is present at the end of the CDR3, so a read error is the likely explanation. The chain is built from TRBV7-3 and TRBJ2-7, with TRBD2 matching over 7 bases. The germline V gene has CDR1 SGHTA and CDR2 FQGTGA. J gave up 3 bases and V 4 bases, and 12 bases lay outside the gene matches. CDR3 length: 16 amino acids. The CDR3 spells CASSSKAGGSGYEQYL. Written as DNA, the CDR3 is TGTGCCAGCAGCTCTAAAGCGGGCGGGAGTGGCTACGAGCAGTACCTC.

The rearrangement joins TRBV6-1 to TRBJ1-5, with D maybe TRBD1 (6 bases). V lost 2 bases to trimming and J lost 6 bases, with 11 bases between them. This CDR3 spans 14 amino acids. The germline gives CDR1 MNHNS, CDR2 SASEGT. The CDR3 sequence: CASSEWGHGQPQHF. CDR3 bases: TGTGCCAGCAGTGAATGGGGGCATGGTCAGCCCCAGCATTTT.

The table lists this clone with a count of one. The V call is TRBV30, the J call TRBJ1-5; D is unclear. The CDR3 is made up of 14 amino acids. Looked up from germline, CDR1 is GTSNPN and CDR2 is SVGIG (reference sequence). V dropped 0 bases and J dropped 2 bases, with 8 bases sitting between them. This chain's CDR3 is CAWSVLTRNQPQHF. CDR3 bases: TGTGCCTGGAGTGTACTCACTCGCAATCAGCCCCAGCATTTT.

The chain uses TRBV29-1 and TRBJ2-3, with D tentatively TRBD2 (5 bases). Germline V gene lookup returns CDR1 SQVTM and CDR2 ANQGSEA. This CDR3 region has 13 residues. Trimming cost V 1 base and J 2 bases, with 7 bases left between them. This CDR3 reads CSVEGRFTDTQYF. CDR3 nucleotides: TGCAGCGTTGAAGGGAGGTTCACAGATACGCAGTATTTT.

This rearrangement joins TRBV6-6 to TRBJ1-4, with D possibly TRBD1 on 6 matching bases. The germline V and J ends were trimmed by 6 bases and 8 bases, with 16 bases remaining between them. The length of the CDR3 is 14 residues. Germline V lookup: CDR1 MNHNY, CDR2 SVGAGI (reference sequence). CDR3 region: CASSPDRGREKLFF. CDR3 DNA: TGTGCCAGCAGCCCCGATCGGGGGCGAGAAAAACTGTTTTTT.

The V call is TRBV5-4, the J call TRBJ1-1; D gene uncertain. This CDR3 has 16 residues. The germline CDR1 and CDR2 sequences are SGHNT and YYREEE (reference sequence). V shed 3 bases and J shed 1 base, with 16 bases lying between them. Written as DNA, the CDR3 is TGTGCCAGCAGCTACGGGGTTTTGGCGGCGAACACTGAAGCTTTCTTT. Its protein is CASSYGVLAANTEAFF. Full variable domain (outside the CDR3, taken from reference TRBV5-4 and TRBJ1-1): ETGVTQSPTHLIKTRGQQVTLRCSSQSGHNTVSWYQQALGQGPQFIFQYYREEENGRGNFPPRFSGLQFPNYSSELNVNALELDDSALYLCASSYGVLAANTEAFFGQGTRLTVV.

The chain is built from TRBV7-8 and TRBJ1-5, with 7 bases fitting TRBD1. Germline values: CDR1 SGHVS, CDR2 FQNEAQ. The J segment lost 9 bases and the V segment lost 1 base, leaving 3 bases of the junction unmatched. This CDR3 region has 13 residues. For the CDR3, the DNA is TGTGCCAGCAGCTTAGACAGGGGTTCGCCCCAGCATTTT. Translating it yields CASSLDRGSPQHF.

The CDR3 DNA is TGTGCCAGCAGCACCCCGACTAGCTCCGCTAGCACAGATACGCAGTATTTT. As protein: CASSTPTSSASTDTQYF. V and J are TRBV11-2 and TRBJ2-3, with 7 bases identical to TRBD2. The CDR3 is 17 residues long. The trim removed 5 bases at V and 0 bases at J, leaving 11 bases unmatched. Germline CDR1 SGHAT, CDR2 FQNNGV.

This chain joins TRBV7-2 and TRBJ1-3, with 11 bases that match TRBD1. Germline assignment: CDR1 SGHTA and CDR2 FQGNSA. J was trimmed by 3 bases and V by 5 bases; bases with no gene match: 6. The CDR3 consists of 16 residues. The CDR3 nucleotides are TGTGCCAGCAGCCCCCGGACAGGGGGCTATGGAAACACCATATATTTT. Its protein is CASSPRTGGYGNTIYF.

The chain carries TRBV5-4 and TRBJ2-3, with D perhaps assigned TRBD1 or TRBD2 (6 bases each). Germline CDR1 reads SGHNT; CDR2 reads YYREEE (reference sequence). Between the trimmed V and J ends, which lost 1 base and 1 base, there was a span of 10 bases. The CDR3 spans 15 residues. The CDR3 DNA sequence: TGTGCCAGCAGCTTGTCGGGGGCTGGCACAGATACGCAGTATTTT. Translation: CASSLSGAGTDTQYF.

This chain uses TRBV14 with TRBJ2-2; TRBD1 might be the D (6 bases). V shed 3 bases and J shed 4 bases, with 9 bases lying between them. Germline V gene sequence: CDR1 SGHDN, CDR2 FVKESK. The CDR3 is 14 residues long. Here the CDR3 DNA reads TGTGCCAGCAGCCACGGACAGCCCACCGGGGAGCTGTTTTTT. This codes for CASSHGQPTGELFF.

The chain is built from TRBV6-5 and TRBJ1-2; D might be TRBD1 (6 bases). The CDR3 runs to 15 residues. Trimming removed 2 bases at V and 4 bases at J, with 14 bases between. CDR1 MNHEY and CDR2 SVGAGI come from the germline V gene. The CDR3 DNA sequence: TGTGCCAGCAGTTACACTAGGGGGGGAGGCTATGGCTACACCTTC. Translating gives CASSYTRGGGYGYTF.

The chain uses TRBV5-1 and TRBJ1-1; tentatively, D is TRBD1 (5 bases). Per germline, CDR1 SGHRS and CDR2 YFSETQ. Trimming stripped 4 bases from V and 4 bases from J, with 17 bases between. This CDR3 contains 15 residues. This CDR3 is CASSPAQPGITEAFF. The CDR3 coding sequence is TGCGCCAGCAGCCCCGCCCAGCCAGGGATCACTGAAGCTTTCTTT.

The gene calls are TRBV21-1 and TRBJ1-6; the table calls TRBD1, which could not be checked here. TRBV21-1 is recorded as a pseudogene. The CDR3 is 15 residues long. The CDR3 protein is CASSKEDSENSPLHF. The CDR3 bases are TGTGCCAGCAGCAAAGAGGACAGTGAAAATTCACCCCTCCACTTT.

This chain connects TRBV4-3 to TRBJ1-2; 8 bases map to TRBD1. This CDR3 has 16 amino acids. V dropped 1 base and J dropped 8; count of bases not matched to a gene: 12. The V gene's germline CDR1 is LGHNA and CDR2 YSLEER. For the CDR3, the DNA is TGCGCCAGCAGCCAAGCCGGGACAGGCAGAGGGGGAGGCTACACCTTC. Amino acid sequence: CASSQAGTGRGGGYTF.